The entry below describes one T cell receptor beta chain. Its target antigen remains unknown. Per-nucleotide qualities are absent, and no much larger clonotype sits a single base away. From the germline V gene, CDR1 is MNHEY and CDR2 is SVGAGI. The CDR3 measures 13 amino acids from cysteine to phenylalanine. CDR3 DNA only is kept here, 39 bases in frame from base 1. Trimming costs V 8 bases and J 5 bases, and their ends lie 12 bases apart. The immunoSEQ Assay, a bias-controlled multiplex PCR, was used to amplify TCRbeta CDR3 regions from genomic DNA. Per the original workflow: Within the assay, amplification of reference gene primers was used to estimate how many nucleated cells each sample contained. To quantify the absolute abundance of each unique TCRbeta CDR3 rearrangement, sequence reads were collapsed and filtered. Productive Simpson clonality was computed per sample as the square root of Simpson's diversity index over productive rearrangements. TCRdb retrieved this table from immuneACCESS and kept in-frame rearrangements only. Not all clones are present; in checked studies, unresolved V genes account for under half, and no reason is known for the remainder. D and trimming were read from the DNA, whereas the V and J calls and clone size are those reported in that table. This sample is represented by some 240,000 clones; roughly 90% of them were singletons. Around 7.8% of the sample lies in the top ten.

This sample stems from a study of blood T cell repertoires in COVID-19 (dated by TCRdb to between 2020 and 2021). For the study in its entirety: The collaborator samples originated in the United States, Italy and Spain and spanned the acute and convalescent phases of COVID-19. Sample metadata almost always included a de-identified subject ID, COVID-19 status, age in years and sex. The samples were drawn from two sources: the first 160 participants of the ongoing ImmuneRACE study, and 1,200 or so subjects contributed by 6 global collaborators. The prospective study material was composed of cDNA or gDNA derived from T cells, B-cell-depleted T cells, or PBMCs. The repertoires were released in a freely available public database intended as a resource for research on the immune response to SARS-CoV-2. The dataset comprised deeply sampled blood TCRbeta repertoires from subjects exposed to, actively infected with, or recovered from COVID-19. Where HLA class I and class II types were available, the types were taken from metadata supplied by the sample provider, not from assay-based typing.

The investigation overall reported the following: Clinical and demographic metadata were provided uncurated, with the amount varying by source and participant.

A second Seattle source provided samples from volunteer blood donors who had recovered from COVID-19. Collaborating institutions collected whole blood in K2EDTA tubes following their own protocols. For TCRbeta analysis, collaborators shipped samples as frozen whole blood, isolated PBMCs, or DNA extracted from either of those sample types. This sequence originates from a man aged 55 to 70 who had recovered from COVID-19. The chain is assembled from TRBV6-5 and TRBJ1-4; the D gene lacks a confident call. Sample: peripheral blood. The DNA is TGTGCCAGCCTCCGGGTCCACAATGAAAAACTGTTTTTT. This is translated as CASLRVHNEKLFF.